This TCR beta chain was retrieved from a study of blood T cell repertoires in COVID-19. Study details: The United States, Italy and Spain provided the acute and convalescent COVID-19 samples. Nucleic acid was either cDNA or gDNA, and it came from T cells, B-cell-depleted T cells, or PBMCs.

In the authors' workflow: By means of reference gene primer amplification, nucleated cell counts were estimated. Profiling relied on immunoSEQ multiplex PCR, and the TCRdb table lists in-frame clones only, not all of them. Clonal size and the V and J genes are those of that table, whereas D and trimming came from the DNA. The table records 150,000 or so clones, 70% to 90% of them present only once. Germline values: CDR1 SGDLS, CDR2 YYNGEE. J lost 5 bases, V lost 3 bases, and 8 bases had no gene match. The CDR3 covers 17 residues. The sample consisted of peripheral blood. This TCR came from a woman in her sixties or seventies with acute or convalescent COVID-19. The genes are TRBV9 and TRBJ2-2, with TRBD1 matching 12 bases. The CDR3 is CASSDPGQGAGTGELFF. As DNA, the CDR3 is TGTGCCAGCAGCGATCCGGGACAGGGGGCTGGAACCGGGGAGCTGTTTTTT.